What follows are 7 T cell receptor beta chains derived from one specimen sequenced in a study of blood T cells in healthy people across ages. Sample-barcoded 5' priming and a J-beta primer mix drove a second PCR of roughly 7 to 11 cycles. From the 5' RACE reads, TCRdb called clonotypes with MiXCR, one entry per CDR3 protein. The sample holds some 1.4 million distinct CDR3 sequences, roughly 45% seen once. Source material: blood. These receptors all stem from a woman under 30 in good health.

The chain joins TRBV20-1 to TRBJ2-1; D is uncertain. The V end lost 6 bases, the J end lost 9 bases, and 9 bases lay between the germline ends. This CDR3 region has 10 residues. Looked up from germline, CDR1 is DFQATT and CDR2 is SNEGSKA (reference sequence). CDR3 DNA sequence: TGCAGTGCCGAGACCGGTGAGCAGTTCTTC. Translating gives CSAETGEQFF.

The chain has TRBV7-2 and TRBJ2-7, with no clear D. Trimming pared 5 bases from V and 6 bases from J, leaving 8 bases between. Germline CDR1 SGHTA, CDR2 FQGNSA. The CDR3 totals 11 residues. The CDR3 sequence is CASSIRIEQYF. For the CDR3, the DNA is TGTGCCAGCAGCATACGAATCGAGCAGTACTTC. Based on the CDR3 plus reference TRBV7-2 and TRBJ2-7, the full variable domain is GAGVSQSPSNKVTEKGKDVELRCDPISGHTALYWYRQSLGQGLEFLIYFQGNSAPDKSGLPSDRFSAERTGGSVSTLTIQRTQQEDSAVYLCASSIRIEQYFGPGTRLTVT.

The V call is TRBV4-1, the J call TRBJ1-5, with no clear D. This CDR3 region has 15 residues. Germline-derived CDR1 and CDR2 are MGHRA and YSYEKL. V lost 2 bases, J lost 5 bases, and 13 bases lay in between. Here the CDR3 DNA reads TGCGCCAGCAGCCAACAGGACCGAAGTTATCAGCCCCAGCATTTT. Residues: CASSQQDRSYQPQHF.

The chain joins TRBV20-1 to TRBJ2-1; D gene uncertain. The DNA end favors TRBJ2-7, so the J call may be wrong. Germline assignment: CDR1 DFQATT and CDR2 SNEGSKA (reference sequence). This CDR3 region has 13 residues. CDR3 coding DNA: TGCAGTGCTAGAGTAGGGTCCTACAATGAGCAGTACTTC. Protein sequence: CSARVGSYNEQYF.

This clonotype was seen more than once but under ten times. The CDR3 region is CASSHRGRNADTQYF. The CDR3 coding sequence is TGTGCCAGCAGCCACAGGGGGAGGAACGCAGATACGCAGTATTTT. The chain couples TRBV3-1 to TRBJ2-3; TRBD1 is a possible D gene (7 bases). With 3 bases removed from V and 4 bases from J, the gap between germline ends came to 14 bases. Germline loops: CDR1 LGHDT, CDR2 YNNKEL (reference sequence). The CDR3 is made up of 15 amino acids.

Here the CDR3 reads CASSLKPGNTGELFF. The CDR3, as DNA: TGTGCCAGCAGCTTAAAGCCGGGGAACACCGGGGAGCTGTTTTTT. The chain carries TRBV7-2 and TRBJ2-2; no reliable D call. The CDR3 extends over 15 amino acids. In germline, CDR1 is SGHTA, CDR2 FQGNSA. The V gene lost 2 bases and the J gene lost 1 base, with 8 bases spanning the gap.

The chain carries TRBV6-5 and TRBJ2-1, with D perhaps TRBD1 (5 bases). In germline, CDR1 is MNHEY, CDR2 SVGAGI. The germline V and J ends were trimmed by 5 bases and 10 bases, with 18 bases remaining between them. This CDR3 has 14 amino acids. As DNA, the CDR3 is TGTGCCAGCAGTCCTGGGGCTGCCTACTACGAGCAGTTCTTC. Protein product: CASSPGAAYYEQFF.